This section outlines one TCR beta chain sequence together with its context. The antigen is not known. These data are taken from a study of cytomegalovirus exposure and HLA in healthy donors. This CDR3 is built from 17 residues. Germline CDR1 reads KGHSH; CDR2 reads LQKENI. V was cut by 2 bases and J by 1 base, with 16 bases left in between. Regarding the study as a whole: Through in vitro validation, three CMV-associated chains were shown to be specific for CMV antigens. Available immune exposure information covered CMV serostatus only. The majority of TCR sequences were rare, yet some public TCRs appeared in many donors. A later analysis showed TCR association rates differing by HLA locus, peaking at DRB1 and lowest at HLA-C.

The primer mix had 60 Vbeta and 13 Jbeta primers. The protocol was immunoSEQ multiplex PCR, while the TCRdb copy is restricted to in-frame clones and leaves out a portion. The data show 120,000 to 150,000 clones, about 78% seen once. The sequenced sample was PBMCs. The sequence was collected from a male donor in good health and CMV-seronegative. The chain has TRBV18 and TRBJ2-3, with D perhaps matching TRBD2 (7 bases). In nucleotides, the CDR3 is TGTGCCAGCTCACCAAATGGGGGGGCAATGGGCACAGATACGCAGTATTTT. It is translated as CASSPNGGAMGTDTQYF.